The 30 T cell receptor beta chains listed next were all sequenced from one sample in a study of blood T cell repertoires in COVID-19. The repertoire was sequenced with immunoSEQ multiplex PCR; TCRdb's copy has only in-frame clones and lacks some. The table records fewer than 300,000 clones, roughly 90% of them present only once. Sample: peripheral blood. The receptors stem from a woman aged 25-40 years with COVID-19, enrolled during active disease.

The rearrangement links TRBV27 to TRBJ1-1, with D unresolved. Germline V lookup: CDR1 MNHEY, CDR2 SMNVEV (reference sequence). The CDR3 loop spans 15 amino acids. V gave up 5 bases and J gave up 3 bases, with 16 bases separating them. CDR3 amino acids: CASSPQRSPDTEAFF. The CDR3 coding sequence is TGTGCCAGCAGTCCCCAACGGAGTCCAGACACTGAAGCTTTCTTT.

This clone was detected once. J is TRBJ2-6 and V is TRBV29-1; D unclear. The CDR3 spans 14 residues. The germline CDR1 and CDR2 sequences are SQVTM and ANQGSEA. Trimming took off 5 bases at V and 0 bases at J, with 8 bases between the two ends. CDR3 in amino acids: CSVCPSSGANVLTF. In nucleotides, the CDR3 is TGCAGCGTTTGTCCCAGCTCTGGGGCCAACGTCCTGACTTTC.

The gene calls are TRBV11-2 and TRBJ2-1; 9 positions agree with TRBD2. With 5 bases clipped from V and 3 bases from J, the junction kept 11 bases outside the gene matches. Looked up from germline, CDR1 is SGHAT and CDR2 is FQNNGV. This CDR3 contains 17 residues. CDR3 in amino acids: CASSPPGSGSIYNEQFF. The DNA for the CDR3 is TGTGCCAGCAGCCCCCCAGGTAGCGGGAGTATCTACAATGAGCAGTTCTTC.

The V call is TRBV30, the J call TRBJ1-5, with 9 positions matching TRBD1. The V gene's germline CDR1 is GTSNPN and CDR2 SVGIG (reference sequence). V shed 3 bases, J shed 2 bases, and the junction held 5 bases outside the gene matches. CDR3 length: 15 amino acids. The CDR3 loop is CAWSSDRGGNQPQHF. The CDR3 DNA reads TGTGCCTGGAGCTCGGACAGGGGAGGCAATCAGCCCCAGCATTTT.

The chain employs TRBV5-4 and TRBJ2-1; D uncertain. Germline V gene lookup returns CDR1 SGHNT and CDR2 YYREEE (reference sequence). This CDR3 comprises 12 residues. Trimming shortened V by 0 bases and J by 8 bases, and 6 bases separated the two germline ends. CDR3 sequence (DNA): TGTGCCAGCAGCTTGGACAGCTATGAGCAGTTCTTC. This sequence encodes CASSLDSYEQFF.

The genes are TRBV27 and TRBJ2-1, with 7 bases that match TRBD1. The germline gives CDR1 MNHEY, CDR2 SMNVEV (reference sequence). The junction had 7 bases not matched to a gene; V was cut back by 2 bases and J by 15 bases. The CDR3 runs to 12 residues. CDR3 protein: CASSLRTGPTFF. The CDR3 DNA reads as TGTGCCAGCAGTTTAAGGACAGGACCTACGTTCTTC.

The chain has TRBV11-2 and TRBJ2-1; D ambiguous. In germline, CDR1 is SGHAT, CDR2 FQNNGV. V lost 4 bases and J lost 1, with 11 bases in between. The CDR3 contains 15 residues. The CDR3 loop is CASSYRLDSYNEQFF. CDR3 sequence (DNA): TGTGCCAGCAGCTATCGACTTGATTCCTACAATGAGCAGTTCTTC.

Concerning this clone itself: At the DNA level, this CDR3 is encoded by other sequences in the same sample as well. The CDR3 loop is CASSLGATDTQYF. DNA of the CDR3: TGTGCCAGCAGCTTAGGCGCCACAGATACGCAGTATTTT. This chain uses TRBV11-3 with TRBJ2-3; D remains unclear. Per germline, CDR1 SGHNT and CDR2 YENEEA. Trimming pared 1 base from V and 2 bases from J, leaving 4 bases between. The CDR3 runs 13 residues.

The V call is TRBV5-6, the J call TRBJ2-3; perhaps TRBD1 as D (5 bases). Germline V gene lookup returns CDR1 SGHDT and CDR2 YYEEEE. V shed 4 bases and J shed 3 bases, with 18 bases lying between them. This CDR3 spans 16 amino acids. The DNA of the CDR3 is TGTGCCAGCAGCGTACCACAGGTAGGGCAGACAGATACGCAGTATTTT. Translating gives CASSVPQVGQTDTQYF.

The chain links TRBV5-4 to TRBJ1-6; 11 bases fit TRBD1. The CDR3 covers 16 residues. The V gene's germline CDR1 is SGHNT and CDR2 YYREEE (reference sequence). Losses at the gene ends were 4 bases for V and 7 bases for J; bases not matched to a gene: 7. Here the CDR3 DNA reads TGTGCCAGCAGCGTCGGACAGGGGGCCGTAAATTCACCCCTCCACTTT. It encodes CASSVGQGAVNSPLHF.

The V and J genes are TRBV14 and TRBJ2-2, with TRBD1 as a possible D gene (6 bases). The germline V gene encodes CDR1 SGHDN and CDR2 FVKESK. V was clipped by 3 bases and J by 6 bases, with 23 bases between them. The CDR3 is 18 residues long. CDR3 region: CASSQALGATWGSGELFF. The DNA for the CDR3 is TGTGCCAGCAGCCAGGCCCTGGGGGCGACCTGGGGATCCGGGGAGCTGTTTTTT.

The J gene is TRBJ2-1, the V gene TRBV6-5; D not resolved. Trimming took off 2 bases at V and 0 bases at J, with 11 bases between the two ends. Germline V gene data show CDR1 as MNHEY and CDR2 as SVGAGI. The CDR3 runs to 16 residues. CDR3: CASSYPLLPSYNEQFF. The DNA of the CDR3 is TGTGCCAGCAGTTACCCTCTACTCCCCTCCTACAATGAGCAGTTCTTC.

The chain has TRBV12-5 and TRBJ1-1, with D hard to call. The V gene lost 1 base and the J gene lost 3 bases, with 9 bases spanning the gap. Germline CDR1 is LGHNT and CDR2 is FRNRAP. This CDR3 has 14 residues. The DNA for the CDR3 is TGTGCTAGTGGTTTGGCCACTACTCACACTGAAGCTTTCTTT. Translation: CASGLATTHTEAFF.

V is TRBV5-8 and J is TRBJ1-2; TRBD1 aligns across 7 bases. Losses at the gene ends were 3 bases for V and 7 bases for J; bases not matched to a gene: 9. CDR1 is SGHTS, CDR2 YDEGEE, per germline. This CDR3 has 14 amino acids. The CDR3 here is CASSSDRRTGGYTF. CDR3 nucleotides: TGTGCCAGCAGCTCGGACAGGAGGACTGGTGGCTACACCTTC.

This clone was recorded a few times. The rearrangement joins TRBV6-6 to TRBJ2-1, with 9 bases matching TRBD1. The J segment lost 5 bases and the V segment lost 7 bases, leaving 6 bases of the junction unmatched. The V gene's germline CDR1 is MNHNY and CDR2 SVGAGI (reference sequence). The CDR3 loop spans 14 amino acids. The CDR3 is CASNDRGTNNEQFF. As DNA, the CDR3 is TGTGCCAGCAATGACAGGGGGACAAACAATGAGCAGTTCTTC.

The chain is built from TRBV28 and TRBJ1-5; 7 positions agree with TRBD1. The CDR3 spans 14 residues. CDR1 and CDR2 from the germline V gene are MDHEN and SYDVKM. The V and J ends lost 7 bases and 4 bases, in that order; junction bases with no gene match: 7. The CDR3 protein is CASTSGTANQPQHF. CDR3 DNA: TGTGCCAGCACCTCCGGGACAGCAAATCAGCCCCAGCATTTT.

Notes on this clone: Other DNA sequences within the sample encode an identical CDR3. The chain combines TRBV2 with TRBJ1-5; tentatively, D is TRBD1 (6 bases). Trimming shortened V by 2 bases and J by 4 bases, and 9 bases separated the two germline ends. The germline V gene encodes CDR1 SNHLY and CDR2 FYNNEI. The CDR3 spans 14 residues. The CDR3 reads CASSERQGNQPQHF. The CDR3 coding sequence is TGTGCCAGCAGTGAACGGCAGGGGAATCAGCCCCAGCATTTT.

The DNA for the CDR3 is TGTGCCAGCAGCTTAGGTCAGGCAAATACCTACGAGCAGTACTTC. It yields the protein CASSLGQANTYEQYF. The V gene is TRBV7-6, the J gene TRBJ2-7; no firm D call. The germline V and J ends were trimmed by 1 base and 2 bases, with 12 bases remaining between them. The length of the CDR3 is 15 residues. Germline CDR1 SGHVS, CDR2 FNYEAQ.

The rearrangement uses TRBV13 and TRBJ2-7; 10 bases line up with TRBD1. Losses at the gene ends were 5 bases for V and 5 bases for J; bases not matched to a gene: 15. Germline CDR1 is PRHDT and CDR2 is FYEKMQ (reference sequence). CDR3 length: 17 amino acids. CDR3 amino acids: CASSPYRPGQGFHEQYF. In nucleotides, the CDR3 is TGTGCCAGCAGCCCGTATCGGCCGGGACAGGGGTTCCACGAGCAGTACTTC.

In its sample, this clone was seen once. V usage is TRBV7-2 and J usage is TRBJ2-3; D gene uncertain. CDR1 is SGHTA, CDR2 FQGNSA, per germline. V was clipped by 1 base and J by 6 bases, with 14 bases between them. The CDR3 length is 15 residues. The CDR3 region is CASSLDVQARDTQYF. The CDR3 DNA reads TGTGCCAGCAGCTTAGACGTGCAGGCCCGGGATACGCAGTATTTT.

The chain recombines TRBV4-1 with TRBJ2-7, with a possible D match to TRBD1 (7 bases). The germline CDR1 and CDR2 sequences are MGHRA and YSYEKL. Trimming cost V 1 base and J 2 bases, with 24 bases left between them. The CDR3 is 19 amino acids. CDR3 nucleotide sequence: TGCGCCAGCAGCCAAGGCCGGGGGACAGCTAAAATCTACCCCTACGAGCAGTACTTC. Protein sequence: CASSQGRGTAKIYPYEQYF.

This chain links TRBV28 with TRBJ2-1, with 10 bases that match TRBD2. Trimming took 10 bases from V and 8 from J; bases not matched to a gene: 8. Germline assignment: CDR1 MDHEN and CDR2 SYDVKM. The CDR3 has 13 amino acids. The CDR3 loop is CATASGSLDEQFF. The CDR3 DNA is TGTGCCACCGCTAGCGGGAGTTTGGATGAGCAGTTCTTC.

The genes are TRBV10-3 and TRBJ1-1; possible D gene TRBD1, 5 bases. The germline V gene encodes CDR1 ENHRY and CDR2 SYGVKD. The CDR3 is made up of 12 amino acids. V shed 6 bases and J shed 4 bases, with 9 bases lying between them. The CDR3 loop reads CAIRGGSTEAFF. The CDR3 nucleotides read TGTGCCATCAGGGGGGGAAGCACTGAAGCTTTCTTT.

J is TRBJ1-2 and V is TRBV4-2; possible D gene TRBD1, 5 bases. The CDR3 contains 17 residues. Trimming took off 1 base at V and 2 bases at J, with 17 bases between the two ends. CDR1 is LGHNA and CDR2 is YNFKEQ in the germline V gene. The CDR3 spells CASSQVSPAGDNYGYTF. DNA for the CDR3: TGTGCCAGCAGCCAAGTCAGCCCAGCGGGGGACAACTATGGCTACACCTTC.

This sequence joins TRBV7-3 and TRBJ1-5, with a weak D call TRBD1 (6 bases). Trimming stripped 2 bases from V and 3 bases from J, with 11 bases between. The length of the CDR3 is 15 residues. Germline V gene lookup returns CDR1 SGHTA and CDR2 FQGTGA. The CDR3 DNA reads TGTGCCAGCAGCTTAGAAGGACAGCTCAATCAGCCCCAGCATTTT. This sequence encodes CASSLEGQLNQPQHF.

This chain links TRBV27 with TRBJ2-6, with a tentative D call TRBD2 (5 bases). Germline lookup yields CDR1 MNHEY and CDR2 SMNVEV (reference sequence). The CDR3 runs 19 residues. V lost 0 bases and J 0 bases, leaving 15 bases between the germline ends. CDR3 loop: CASSLSIGLLLSGANVLTF. CDR3 in DNA: TGTGCCAGCAGTTTATCGATAGGACTCTTACTCTCTGGGGCCAACGTCCTGACTTTC.

This chain connects TRBV14 to TRBJ2-5; TRBD1 agrees at 7 bases. The CDR3 length is 16 residues. V shed 4 bases, J shed 2 bases, and the junction held 10 bases outside the gene matches. Germline V CDR1 and CDR2: SGHDN, FVKESK. CDR3 protein: CASSRRQGVEQETQYF. The DNA of the CDR3 is TGTGCCAGCAGCCGGCGACAGGGAGTTGAGCAAGAGACCCAGTACTTC.

The chain is built from TRBV6-1 and TRBJ2-3; TRBD2 matches at 10 bases. Germline CDR1 and CDR2: MNHNS and SASEGT. The length of the CDR3 is 15 residues. With V trimmed by 2 bases and J by 4 bases, 3 bases remained unmatched. For the CDR3, the DNA is TGTGCCAGCAGTGAACGGCTAGCGGGAGCAGATACGCAGTATTTT. Its protein product is CASSERLAGADTQYF.

This clone was observed a few times. The CDR3 DNA is TGCGCCAGCAGCTTCCAGGGGCCAGAAGAGCAGTTCTTC. It specifies CASSFQGPEEQFF. The rearrangement links TRBV5-1 to TRBJ2-1; tentatively, D is TRBD1 (6 bases). The CDR3 totals 13 residues. Trimming stripped 2 bases from V and 10 bases from J, with 13 bases between. Germline assignment: CDR1 SGHRS and CDR2 YFSETQ.

The chain has TRBV4-1 and TRBJ1-1, with D possibly matching TRBD1 (5 bases). The CDR3 consists of 16 residues. The V end lost 1 base, the J end lost 1 base, and 13 bases lay between the germline ends. CDR1 MGHRA and CDR2 YSYEKL come from the germline V gene. The CDR3, as DNA: TGCGCCAGCAGCCAAGTTCGGGGGTACACGAACACTGAAGCTTTCTTT. It is translated as CASSQVRGYTNTEAFF.